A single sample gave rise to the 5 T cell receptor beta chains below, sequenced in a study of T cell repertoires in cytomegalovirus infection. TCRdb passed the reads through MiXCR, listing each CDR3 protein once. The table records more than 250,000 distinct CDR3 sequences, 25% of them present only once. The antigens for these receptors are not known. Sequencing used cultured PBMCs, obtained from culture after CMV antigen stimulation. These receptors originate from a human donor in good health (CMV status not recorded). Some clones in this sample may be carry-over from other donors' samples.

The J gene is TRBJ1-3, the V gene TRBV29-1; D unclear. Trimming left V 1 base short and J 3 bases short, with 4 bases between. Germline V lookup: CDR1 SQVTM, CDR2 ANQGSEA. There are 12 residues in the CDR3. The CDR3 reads CSVEVGGNTIYF. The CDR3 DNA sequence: TGCAGCGTTGAAGTTGGTGGAAACACCATATATTTT.

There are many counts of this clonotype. CDR3 sequence (DNA): TGTGCCAGCAGCCCCAGAGGGGGTAGCGGGAGAAATGAGCAGTTCTTC. Amino acids: CASSPRGGSGRNEQFF. The chain has TRBV7-2 and TRBJ2-1; TRBD2 agrees at 9 bases. The CDR3 contains 16 residues. Per germline, CDR1 SGHTA and CDR2 FQGNSA. With 5 bases clipped from V and 7 bases from J, the junction kept 12 bases outside the gene matches. The full variable domain, its missing parts supplied by reference TRBV7-2 and TRBJ2-1, is GAGVSQSPSNKVTEKGKDVELRCDPISGHTALYWYRQSLGQGLEFLIYFQGNSAPDKSGLPSDRFSAERTGGSVSTLTIQRTQQEDSAVYLCASSPRGGSGRNEQFFGPGTRLTVL.

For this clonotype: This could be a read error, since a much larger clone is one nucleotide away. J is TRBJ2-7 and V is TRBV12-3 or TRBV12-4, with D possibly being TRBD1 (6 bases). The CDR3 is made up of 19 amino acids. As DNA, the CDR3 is TGTGCCAGCAGTTTAGCCCCCCGGACAGTGGAAATCAGCTCCTACGAGCAGAACTTC. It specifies CASSLAPRTVEISSYEQNF.

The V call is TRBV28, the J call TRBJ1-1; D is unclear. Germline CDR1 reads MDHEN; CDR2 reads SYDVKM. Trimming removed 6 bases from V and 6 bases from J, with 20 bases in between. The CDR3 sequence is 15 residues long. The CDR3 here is CASRSAGSHGAEAFF. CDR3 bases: TGTGCCAGCAGGTCAGCCGGGTCACACGGCGCTGAAGCTTTCTTT.

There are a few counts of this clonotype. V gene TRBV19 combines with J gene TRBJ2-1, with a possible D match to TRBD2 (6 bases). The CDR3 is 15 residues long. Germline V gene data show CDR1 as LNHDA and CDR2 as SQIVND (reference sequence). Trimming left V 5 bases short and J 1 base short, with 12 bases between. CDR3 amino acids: CASSRMSGSYNEQFF. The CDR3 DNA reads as TGTGCCAGTAGTCGGATGAGCGGGTCCTACAATGAGCAGTTCTTC.